The entry that follows covers one T cell receptor beta chain sequence. Its target is unknown. At the DNA level, this CDR3 is encoded by other sequences in the same sample as well. This sample stems from a study of T cells in narcolepsy. Looking at the study overall: Healthy controls were enrolled alongside patients with narcolepsy type 1 or type 2.

The junction had 2 bases not matched to a gene; V was cut back by 2 bases and J by 7 bases. The length of the CDR3 is 12 residues. Looked up from germline, CDR1 is SGHRS and CDR2 is YFSETQ. Points from the study as a whole: Reportedly, autoreactive clonotypes were serially detected in patients' blood but not controls'. Same-patient CSF and blood CD4+ T cell clonotypes included HCRT-specific and TRIB2-specific autoreactive ones.

Only in-frame clones appear in the TCRdb table, and some are missing; sequencing was by immunoSEQ multiplex PCR. Altogether some 35,000 clones are present, roughly 80% being singletons, with the ten largest covering approximately 2.2%. The TCR sequence derives from a human donor in good health. The material sequenced was memory (CD45RA-) CD4+ T cells from blood. V gene TRBV5-1 combines with J gene TRBJ1-1; 7 bases are a match to TRBD1. The CDR3 region has the DNA TGCGCCAGCAGCTTAAGGGACAGTGAAGCTTTCTTT. This sequence encodes CASSLRDSEAFF. The variable domain in full, completed from reference TRBV5-1 and TRBJ1-1, reads KAGVTQTPRYLIKTRGQQVTLSCSPISGHRSVSWYQQTPGQGLQFLFEYFSETQRNKGNFPGRFSGRQFSNSRSEMNVSTLELGDSALYLCASSLRDSEAFFGQGTRLTVV.